This entry lists 21 T cell receptor beta chains sequenced from one sample in a study of OX40 agonist ivuxolimab in advanced cancers. Measured with immunoSEQ multiplex PCR; TCRdb has only the in-frame clones, and not every one. The sample records approximately 70,000 clones, about 86% being singletons. The material sequenced was CD4+ or CD8+ T cells sorted from blood, taken in a trial of the OX40 agonist ivuxolimab. These receptors were taken from an adult with an advanced solid tumor such as melanoma, head and neck, liver or kidney cancer.

CDR3 DNA: TGTGCCAGCAGTTCACAGGGAACTAATGAAAAACTGTTTTTT. It is translated as CASSSQGTNEKLFF. The chain couples TRBV6-7 to TRBJ1-4; tentatively, D is TRBD1 (6 bases). TRBV6-7 is assigned to the ORF class and has an uncertain function. The CDR3 runs to 14 residues. With 4 bases removed from V and 1 base from J, the gap between germline ends came to 7 bases.

As for this clone: A junction end diverges from the germline sequence, so it may reflect a read error. The chain combines TRBV28 with TRBJ1-4, with a weak D call TRBD1 (6 bases). There are 11 residues in the CDR3. In germline, CDR1 is MDHEN, CDR2 SYDVKM. The CDR3, as DNA: TGTGCCAGCAGTTTTGCAGGGGCGTTCCGTTTT. Translation: CASSFAGAFRF.

V is TRBV21-1 and J is TRBJ2-6; the DNA was not compared with TRBD2, the D call given in the table. TRBV21-1 is annotated as a pseudogene. The CDR3 runs 16 residues. CDR3 DNA sequence: TGTGCCAGCAGCAAAGAGAGTTTCTCTGGGGCCAACGTCCTGACTTTC. As protein: CASSKESFSGANVLTF.

This chain uses TRBV28 with TRBJ1-5; unclear D gene. V was cut by 6 bases and J by 1 base, with 4 bases left in between. CDR1 and CDR2 from the germline V gene are MDHEN and SYDVKM. The CDR3 totals 12 residues. The CDR3 DNA reads TGTGCCAGCAGGATGAGCAATCAGCCCCAGCATTTT. This translates into CASRMSNQPQHF. Drawing the rest from reference TRBV28 and TRBJ1-5, the complete variable domain is DVKVTQSSRYLVKRTGEKVFLECVQDMDHENMFWYRQDPGLGLRLIYFSYDVKMKEKGDIPEGYSVSREKKERFSLILESASTNQTSMYLCASRMSNQPQHFGDGTRLSIL.

The chain has TRBV5-4 and TRBJ1-1, with 8 positions matching TRBD1. Germline CDR1 SGHNT, CDR2 YYREEE (reference sequence). V trimming: 3 bases; J trimming: 1 base; junction bases outside the gene matches: 8. This CDR3 is built from 16 residues. As DNA, the CDR3 is TGTGCCAGCAGCTCGCCTCGGACAGGGTGGAACACTGAAGCTTTCTTT. Translated: CASSSPRTGWNTEAFF.

V and J are TRBV7-9 and TRBJ1-4; D remains ambiguous. This CDR3 region has 13 residues. Per germline, CDR1 SEHNR and CDR2 FQNEAQ (reference sequence). Trimming left V 5 bases short and J 6 bases short, with 10 bases between. In DNA form, the CDR3 reads TGTGCCAGCAGCCTCTCCGGGTATGAAAAACTGTTTTTT. Amino acid sequence: CASSLSGYEKLFF. Supplemented by reference TRBV7-9 and TRBJ1-4, the full variable domain reads DTGVSQNPRHKITKRGQNVTFRCDPISEHNRLYWYRQTLGQGPEFLTYFQNEAQLEKSRLLSDRFSAERPKGSFSTLEIQRTEQGDSAMYLCASSLSGYEKLFFGSGTQLSVL.

The chain joins TRBV5-1 to TRBJ2-5; D not resolved. Germline V gene data show CDR1 as SGHRS and CDR2 as YFSETQ. Trimming removed 1 base at V and 1 base at J, with 8 bases between. The CDR3 covers 14 residues. In DNA form, the CDR3 reads TGCGCCAGCAGCTTGTCGTCTACCCAAGAGACCCAGTACTTC. It yields the protein CASSLSSTQETQYF. The entire variable domain, with the rest obtained from reference TRBV5-1 and TRBJ2-5, is as follows: KAGVTQTPRYLIKTRGQQVTLSCSPISGHRSVSWYQQTPGQGLQFLFEYFSETQRNKGNFPGRFSGRQFSNSRSEMNVSTLELGDSALYLCASSLSSTQETQYFGPGTRLLVL.

This rearrangement joins TRBV6-1 to TRBJ1-5, with 10 bases lining up with TRBD1. CDR1 MNHNS and CDR2 SASEGT come from the germline V gene. Germline trimming cut 5 bases from V and 6 bases from J; bases unmatched to any gene: 4. The CDR3 totals 14 residues. Here the CDR3 reads CASSLDRGPQPQHF. The CDR3 DNA follows: TGTGCCAGCAGTCTTGACAGGGGGCCTCAGCCCCAGCATTTT.

The chain links TRBV5-1 to TRBJ2-7, with D possibly TRBD2 on 7 matching bases. Trimming left V 4 bases short and J 2 bases short, with 16 bases between. CDR1 and CDR2 (germline): SGHRS, YFSETQ. The CDR3 contains 15 residues. Here the CDR3 reads CASSLGPGGPYEQYF. CDR3 sequence (DNA): TGCGCCAGCAGCCTCGGGCCCGGGGGGCCCTACGAGCAGTACTTC.

This chain's CDR3 is CSVEHVNEQYF. The CDR3 DNA reads TGCAGCGTTGAACATGTGAACGAGCAGTACTTC. V usage is TRBV29-1 and J usage is TRBJ2-7; D unclear. V lost 2 bases and J 5 bases, leaving 7 bases between the germline ends. Per the germline V gene, CDR1 is SQVTM and CDR2 is ANQGSEA. The CDR3 loop spans 11 amino acids.

This clone has more than one count but fewer than ten. The J gene is TRBJ1-1, the V gene TRBV20-1; the match to TRBD1 covers 7 bases. Germline-derived CDR1 and CDR2 are DFQATT and SNEGSKA (reference sequence). The junction had 8 bases not matched to a gene; V was cut back by 5 bases and J by 11 bases. This CDR3 comprises 11 residues. The CDR3 is CSAYPGTEAFF. The CDR3 region has the DNA TGCAGTGCTTACCCCGGGACAGAGGCTTTCTTT.

V is TRBV6-1 and J is TRBJ2-7; 10 bases fit TRBD1. The CDR3 has 15 amino acids. The ends lost 1 base at V and 7 bases at J; junction bases unmatched: 7. Germline V gene data show CDR1 as MNHNS and CDR2 as SASEGT. The CDR3 here is CASSEGGTGVWEQYF. The CDR3 bases are TGTGCCAGCAGTGAAGGTGGGACAGGGGTCTGGGAGCAGTACTTC.

This rearrangement joins TRBV5-5 to TRBJ2-5, with 9 bases lining up with TRBD2. The CDR3 spans 16 residues. Germline V lookup: CDR1 SGHKS, CDR2 YYEKEE (reference sequence). V shed 0 bases and J 4 bases; nucleotides not matched to a gene: 7. Here the CDR3 DNA reads TGTGCCAGCAGCTTGGCGCCAGCGGGAGGCCTAGAGACCCAGTACTTC. Protein sequence: CASSLAPAGGLETQYF. Full variable domain (rest looked up from reference TRBV5-5 and TRBJ2-5): DAGVTQSPTHLIKTRGQQVTLRCSPISGHKSVSWYQQVLGQGPQFIFQYYEKEERGRGNFPDRFSARQFPNYSSELNVNALLLGDSALYLCASSLAPAGGLETQYFGPGTRLLVL.

The rearrangement uses TRBV4-3 and TRBJ1-6; D is unclear. The CDR3 contains 13 residues. CDR1 is LGHNA, CDR2 YSLEER, per germline. The ends were cut back, 1 base at V and 11 bases at J, with 9 bases in the middle. The CDR3 sequence is CASSQGVTTPLHF. CDR3 in DNA: TGCGCCAGCAGCCAAGGAGTGACAACACCCCTCCACTTT.

The V gene is TRBV30, the J gene TRBJ1-2, with D perhaps matching TRBD1 (6 bases). The V gene's germline CDR1 is GTSNPN and CDR2 SVGIG (reference sequence). The V end lost 4 bases, the J end lost 4 bases, and 16 bases lay between the germline ends. The CDR3 is made up of 14 amino acids. The CDR3 nucleotides are TGTGCCTGGACCATCACAGGGATTAGCTATGGCTACACCTTC. This sequence encodes CAWTITGISYGYTF. Full variable domain (outside the CDR3, taken from reference TRBV30 and TRBJ1-2): SQTIHQWPATLVQPVGSPLSLECTVEGTSNPNLYWYRQAAGRGLQLLFYSVGIGQISSEVPQNLSASRPQDRQFILSSKKLLLSDSGFYLCAWTITGISYGYTFGSGTRLTVV.

The genes are TRBV2 and TRBJ1-5, with D maybe TRBD1 (6 bases). The V gene's germline CDR1 is SNHLY and CDR2 FYNNEI. The CDR3 has 16 amino acids. V lost 6 bases and J 7 bases, leaving 22 bases between the germline ends. The CDR3 DNA reads as TGTGCCAGCAGCGTCGAGACGGGGGGCTACGACCAGCCCCAGCATTTT. It yields the protein CASSVETGGYDQPQHF.

This chain joins TRBV6-6 and TRBJ2-7; D may be TRBD1 (5 bases). Looked up from germline, CDR1 is MNHNY and CDR2 is SVGAGI (reference sequence). The CDR3 has 12 residues. The germline V and J ends were trimmed by 5 bases and 6 bases, with 11 bases remaining between them. CDR3 loop: CASSKDTAEQYF. For the CDR3, the DNA is TGTGCCAGCAGTAAGGACACGGCCGAGCAGTACTTC.

The rearrangement links TRBV10-3 to TRBJ1-5, with a tentative D call TRBD1 (5 bases). CDR3 length equals 14 residues. Per the germline V gene, CDR1 is ENHRY and CDR2 is SYGVKD. V was clipped by 6 bases and J by 5 bases, with 14 bases between them. CDR3 region: CAISGLGEDQPQHF. The CDR3 nucleotides are TGTGCCATCAGCGGTTTAGGGGAAGATCAGCCCCAGCATTTT.

This clone was seen a single time. The genes are TRBV19 and TRBJ2-3; weak D call: TRBD1 (5 bases). This CDR3 region has 15 residues. Per the germline V gene, CDR1 is LNHDA and CDR2 is SQIVND (reference sequence). V was trimmed by 5 bases and J by 0 bases, leaving 12 bases between them. For the CDR3, the DNA is TGTGCCAGTAGTTCAAGACAGAGTAGCACAGATACGCAGTATTTT. Amino acid sequence: CASSSRQSSTDTQYF.

The V and J genes are TRBV19 and TRBJ2-1; D may match TRBD1 or TRBD2 (5 bases each). The V and J ends lost 6 bases and 9 bases respectively, with 21 bases between them. The CDR3 runs 15 residues. CDR1 LNHDA and CDR2 SQIVND come from the germline V gene (reference sequence). The CDR3: CASRPIDGTPGEQFF. The DNA of the CDR3 is TGTGCCAGTAGGCCTATAGATGGGACGCCAGGTGAGCAGTTCTTC.

The chain recombines TRBV2 with TRBJ2-7, with D maybe TRBD1 (6 bases). The CDR3 sequence is 15 residues long. Trimming took 6 bases from V and 5 from J, leaving 20 bases between them. Germline V lookup: CDR1 SNHLY, CDR2 FYNNEI. The CDR3 nucleotides read TGTGCCAGCAGAGAACTACAGGGTCGTGGAGACGAGCAGTACTTC. Its protein product is CASRELQGRGDEQYF.